Listed below are T cell receptor beta chains from one sample, sequenced in a study of T cell changes during pregnancy in multiple sclerosis. No antigen is known for these receptors. Clones were sequenced by immunoSEQ multiplex PCR, and TCRdb holds only the in-frame ones, with some missing. Of roughly 450 clones detected, approximately 71% appear once; the ten largest clones hold about 33%. What was sequenced was cultured CD4+ T cells. These receptor sequences come from a female patient with multiple sclerosis, enrolled in a pregnancy study. Some clones in this sample may be carry-over from other donors' samples. The CDR3 runs from the conserved cysteine through the conserved F or W. Each record gives: D gene, CDR3 length, V gene, J gene, clone size, CDR3 DNA, CDR3 protein. A D gene is named only where the DNA matches it firmly. Size is stated for part of the rows, as once, few or many counts, or as a class when the clone is expanded.

D: -
length: 12
V: TRBV5-1
J: TRBJ2-3
size: -
DNA: TGCGCCAGCAGCTTGACCACAGATACGCAGTATTTT
CDR3: CASSLTTDTQYF

D: -
length: 18
V: TRBV22-1
J: TRBJ2-6
size: -
DNA: TGTCCTGGGAGATTGTATCGAAGCGAACAAAGTCGGGCCAACGTCCTGACTTTC
CDR3: CPGRLYRSEQSRANVLTF

D: TRBD2
length: 13
V: TRBV6-5
J: TRBJ2-7
size: -
DNA: TGTGCCAGCTTGACTAGCGGGAGAGGGGAGCAGTACTTC
CDR3: CASLTSGRGEQYF

D: -
length: 16
V: TRBV19
J: TRBJ1-1
size: -
DNA: TGTGCCAGTACGGGAGTGGCGACAGGCGAGGATACTGAAGCTTTCTTT
CDR3: CASTGVATGEDTEAFF

D: -
length: 15
V: TRBV7-4
J: TRBJ2-5
size: -
DNA: TGTGCCAGCACCCTAGGTCGTAGGTACCAAGAGACCCAGTACTTC
CDR3: CASTLGRRYQETQYF

D: -
length: 13
V: TRBV19
J: TRBJ2-1
size: -
DNA: TGTGCCAGTAATGTACAGGGTTTGGATGAGCAGTTCTTC
CDR3: CASNVQGLDEQFF

D: TRBD1
length: 14
V: TRBV6-9
J: TRBJ1-2
size: -
DNA: TGTGCCAGCGTTAAGACAGGGGGCCACTATGGCTACACCTTC
CDR3: CASVKTGGHYGYTF

D: TRBD2
length: 15
V: TRBV5-1
J: TRBJ2-1
size: large
DNA: TGCGCCAGCAGCATAGGACTAGCGGCCTACAATGAGCAGTTCTTC
CDR3: CASSIGLAAYNEQFF

D: -
length: 14
V: TRBV5-6
J: TRBJ2-1
size: -
DNA: TGTGCCAGCAGCTTGGAGGATGGTAGAAATGAGCAGTTCTTC
CDR3: CASSLEDGRNEQFF

D: -
length: 15
V: TRBV5-1
J: TRBJ2-1
size: once
DNA: TGCGCCAGCAGCTCCGGACAAGGGCCCATCAATGAGCAGTTCTTC
CDR3: CASSSGQGPINEQFF

D: -
length: 15
V: TRBV9
J: TRBJ1-4
size: hyperexpanded
DNA: TGTGCCAGCAGCTTACTACAGGGTCGGTTCGAAAAACTGTTTTTT
CDR3: CASSLLQGRFEKLFF

D: TRBD1
length: 16
V: TRBV7-9
J: TRBJ1-6
size: -
DNA: TGTGCCAGCAGCTTGGGACAGGGGGCAACAGGGTCACCCCTCCACTTT
CDR3: CASSLGQGATGSPLHF

D: TRBD1
length: 15
V: TRBV5-1
J: TRBJ2-1
size: large
DNA: TGCGCCAGCAGCTCCGGGACAGGGGTGAGCAATGAGCAGTTCTTC
CDR3: CASSSGTGVSNEQFF

D: TRBD2
length: 15
V: TRBV19
J: TRBJ2-1
size: -
DNA: TGTGCCAGTAGTTTACTAGCGGGGATTTACAATGAGCAGTTCTTC
CDR3: CASSLLAGIYNEQFF

D: TRBD1
length: 15
V: TRBV6-6
J: TRBJ1-2
size: few
DNA: TGTGCCAGCAGTGGATGGGGACAGGGGGCCCATGGCTACACCTTC
CDR3: CASSGWGQGAHGYTF

D: -
length: 12
V: TRBV7-6
J: TRBJ2-7
size: -
DNA: TGTGCCAGCAGCTCCGGCGGGATCGAGCAGTACTTC
CDR3: CASSSGGIEQYF

D: -
length: 13
V: TRBV29-1
J: TRBJ2-1
size: large
DNA: TGCAGCGTTGATATCGTCCTTTACAATGAGCAGTTCTTC
CDR3: CSVDIVLYNEQFF

D: TRBD2
length: 15
V: TRBV10-1
J: TRBJ2-1
size: -
DNA: TGCGCCAGCAGTGAGACTAGCGGGTTATACAATGAGCAGTTCTTC
CDR3: CASSETSGLYNEQFF

D: -
length: 11
V: TRBV21-1
J: TRBJ1-5
size: large
DNA: TGTGCCAGTTGGGGCAATCAGCCCCAGCATTTT
CDR3: CASWGNQPQHF

D: TRBD2
length: 16
V: TRBV5-1
J: TRBJ2-1
size: once
DNA: TGCGCCAGCAGCTCTAGCGGGACGGTATTCTACAATGAGCAGTTCTTC
CDR3: CASSSSGTVFYNEQFF

D: TRBD1
length: 16
V: TRBV7-8
J: TRBJ2-5
size: -
DNA: TGTGCCAGCAGCTATCAGGACAGGGGGAAACAAGAGACCCAGTACTTC
CDR3: CASSYQDRGKQETQYF

D: -
length: 14
V: TRBV18
J: TRBJ1-1
size: -
DNA: TGTGCCAGCTCACCACTGGACAGTAACACTGAAGCTTTCTTT
CDR3: CASSPLDSNTEAFF

D: -
length: 12
V: TRBV6-9
J: TRBJ1-1
size: few
DNA: TGTGCCAGCAGATTATCCCCATTGAAGGCTTTCTTT
CDR3: CASRLSPLKAFF

D: -
length: 12
V: TRBV28
J: TRBJ2-7
size: large
DNA: TGTGCCAGCAGTTTCCGTTCCTACGAGCAGTACTTC
CDR3: CASSFRSYEQYF

D: TRBD1
length: 17
V: TRBV7-8
J: TRBJ1-4
size: -
DNA: TGTGCCAGCAGCTTCCGGGACAGGCTGGCAACTAATGAAAAACTGTTTTTT
CDR3: CASSFRDRLATNEKLFF